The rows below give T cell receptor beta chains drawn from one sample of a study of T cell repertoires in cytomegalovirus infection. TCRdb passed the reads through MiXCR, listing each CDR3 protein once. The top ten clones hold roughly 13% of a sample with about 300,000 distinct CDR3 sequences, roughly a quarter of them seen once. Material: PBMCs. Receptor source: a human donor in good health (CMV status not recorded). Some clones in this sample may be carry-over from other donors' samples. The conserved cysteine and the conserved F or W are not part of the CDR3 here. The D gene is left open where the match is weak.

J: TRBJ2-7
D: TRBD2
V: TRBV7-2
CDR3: ASSPPGGEQY

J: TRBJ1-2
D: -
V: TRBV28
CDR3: ASSTGLGGGYT

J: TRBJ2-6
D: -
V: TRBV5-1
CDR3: ASSSGLSSGANVLT

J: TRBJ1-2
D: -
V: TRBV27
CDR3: ASSSSRVSYGYT

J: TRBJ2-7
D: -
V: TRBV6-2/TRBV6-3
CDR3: ASSFAVTAYEQY

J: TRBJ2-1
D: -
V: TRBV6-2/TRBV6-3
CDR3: ASNLVGTYNEQF

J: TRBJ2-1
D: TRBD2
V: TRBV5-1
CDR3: ASSLGTSGHNEQF

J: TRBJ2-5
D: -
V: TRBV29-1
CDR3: SGWGDAETQY

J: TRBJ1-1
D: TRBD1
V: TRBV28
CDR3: ASSTEQGANTEAF

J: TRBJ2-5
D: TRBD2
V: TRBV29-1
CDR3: SVEGLAGVETQY

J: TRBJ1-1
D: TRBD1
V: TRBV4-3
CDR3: ASSSEITGVTEAF

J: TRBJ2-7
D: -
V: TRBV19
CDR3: ASSPGTFLYEQY

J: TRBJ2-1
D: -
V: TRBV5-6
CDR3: ASSPHLLLYNEQF

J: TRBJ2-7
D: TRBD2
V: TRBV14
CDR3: ASGKVAGSGHEQY

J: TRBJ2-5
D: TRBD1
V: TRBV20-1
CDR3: SAGRGRGETQY

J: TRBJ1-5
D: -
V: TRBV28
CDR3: ASSLENQPQH

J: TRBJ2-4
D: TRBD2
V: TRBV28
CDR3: ASSPAGGPSAKNIQY

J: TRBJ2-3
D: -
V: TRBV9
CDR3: ASSVAGGLIGDTQY

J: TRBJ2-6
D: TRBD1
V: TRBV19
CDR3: ASSRRLGQTTSGANVLT

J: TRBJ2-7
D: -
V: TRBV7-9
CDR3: ASSWDSLDEQY

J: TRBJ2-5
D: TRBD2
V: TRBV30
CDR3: AWSPGLAYETQY

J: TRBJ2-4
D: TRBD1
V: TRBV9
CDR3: ASNPGTGVDLQY

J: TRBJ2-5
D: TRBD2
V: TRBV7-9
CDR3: ASTSSGGARETQY

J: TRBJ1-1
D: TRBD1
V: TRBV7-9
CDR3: ASSIGQENTEAF

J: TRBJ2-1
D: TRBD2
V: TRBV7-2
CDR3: ASSLVSGLAGDEQF

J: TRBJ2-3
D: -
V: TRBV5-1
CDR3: ASSETPSSTDTQY

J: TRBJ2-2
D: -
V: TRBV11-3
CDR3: ASSLDGRDGKEELF

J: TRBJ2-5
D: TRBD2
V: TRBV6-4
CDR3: ASSDSTSGGAETQY

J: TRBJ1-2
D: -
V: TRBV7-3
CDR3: ASSPGPANYGYT

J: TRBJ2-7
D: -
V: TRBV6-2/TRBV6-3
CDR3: ASSYGRGARALDEQY

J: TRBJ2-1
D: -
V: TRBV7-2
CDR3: ASSLMARLGGEQF